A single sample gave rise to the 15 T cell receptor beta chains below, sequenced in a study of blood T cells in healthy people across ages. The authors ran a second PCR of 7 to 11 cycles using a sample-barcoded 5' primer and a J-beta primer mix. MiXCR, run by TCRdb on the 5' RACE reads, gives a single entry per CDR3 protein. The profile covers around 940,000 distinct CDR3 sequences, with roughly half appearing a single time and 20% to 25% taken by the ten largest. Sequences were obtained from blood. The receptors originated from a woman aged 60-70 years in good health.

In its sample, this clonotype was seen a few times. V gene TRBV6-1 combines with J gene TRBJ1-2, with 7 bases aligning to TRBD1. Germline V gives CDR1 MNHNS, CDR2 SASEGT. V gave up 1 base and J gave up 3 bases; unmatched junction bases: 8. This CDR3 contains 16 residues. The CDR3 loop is CASSEVQGQRYYGYTF. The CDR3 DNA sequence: TGTGCCAGCAGTGAAGTCCAGGGACAGAGGTACTATGGCTACACCTTC.

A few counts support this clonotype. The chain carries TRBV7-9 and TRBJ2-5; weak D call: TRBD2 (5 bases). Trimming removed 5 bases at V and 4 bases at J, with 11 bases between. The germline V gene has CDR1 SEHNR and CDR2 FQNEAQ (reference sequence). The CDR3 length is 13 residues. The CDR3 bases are TGTGCCAGCAGCCAAAGGAGGCCAGAGACCCAGTACTTC. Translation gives CASSQRRPETQYF.

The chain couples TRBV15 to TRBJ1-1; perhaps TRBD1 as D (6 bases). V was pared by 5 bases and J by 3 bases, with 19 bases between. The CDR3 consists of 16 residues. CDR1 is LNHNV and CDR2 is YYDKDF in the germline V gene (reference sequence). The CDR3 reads CATSDRRPTGYTEAFF. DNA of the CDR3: TGTGCCACCAGCGACCGGAGGCCGACAGGCTACACTGAAGCTTTCTTT.

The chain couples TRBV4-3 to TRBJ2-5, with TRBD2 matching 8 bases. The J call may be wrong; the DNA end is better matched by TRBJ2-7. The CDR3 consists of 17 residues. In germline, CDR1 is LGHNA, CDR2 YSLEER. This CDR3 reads CASSQDFIREGSHEQYF. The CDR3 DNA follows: TGCGCCAGCAGCCAAGATTTTATCCGGGAGGGTTCGCACGAGCAGTACTTC.

CDR3 sequence: CASSQPTSGPQYF. The CDR3 DNA is TGTGCCAGCAGCCAACCTACAAGCGGTCCCCAGTACTTC. The chain joins TRBV3-1 to TRBJ2-5; a weak D match, TRBD2 (5 bases). This CDR3 has 13 amino acids. CDR1 and CDR2 (germline): LGHDT, YNNKEL (reference sequence). The ends were cut back, 2 bases at V and 9 bases at J, with 13 bases in the middle.

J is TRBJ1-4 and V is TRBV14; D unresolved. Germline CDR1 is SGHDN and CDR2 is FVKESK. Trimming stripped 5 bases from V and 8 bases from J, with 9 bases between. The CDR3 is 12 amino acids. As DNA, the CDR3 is TGTGCCAGCAGCGTCGGATTCGAAAAACTGTTTTTT. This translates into CASSVGFEKLFF.

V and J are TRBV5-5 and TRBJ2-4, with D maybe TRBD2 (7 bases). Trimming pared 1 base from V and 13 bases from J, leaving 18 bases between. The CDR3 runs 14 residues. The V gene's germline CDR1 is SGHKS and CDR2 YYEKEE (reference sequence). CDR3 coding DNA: TGTGCCAGCAGCTTGACAGGGACTACTTACGTGCAGTACTTC. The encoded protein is CASSLTGTTYVQYF. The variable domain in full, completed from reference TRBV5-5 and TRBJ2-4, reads DAGVTQSPTHLIKTRGQQVTLRCSPISGHKSVSWYQQVLGQGPQFIFQYYEKEERGRGNFPDRFSARQFPNYSSELNVNALLLGDSALYLCASSLTGTTYVQYFGAGTRLSVL.

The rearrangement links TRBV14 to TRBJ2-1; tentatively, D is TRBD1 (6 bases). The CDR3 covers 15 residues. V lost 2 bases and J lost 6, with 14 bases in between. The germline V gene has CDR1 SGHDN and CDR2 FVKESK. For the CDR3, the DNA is TGTGCCAGCAGCCAACTTAACAGGGCGGGCAATGAGCAGTTCTTC. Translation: CASSQLNRAGNEQFF.

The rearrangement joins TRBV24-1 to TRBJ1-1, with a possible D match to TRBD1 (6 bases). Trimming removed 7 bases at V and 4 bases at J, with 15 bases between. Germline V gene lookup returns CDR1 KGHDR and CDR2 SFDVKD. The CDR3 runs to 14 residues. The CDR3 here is CATRDPTGSTEAFF. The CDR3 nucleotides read TGTGCCACCAGGGATCCTACAGGGAGCACTGAAGCTTTCTTT.

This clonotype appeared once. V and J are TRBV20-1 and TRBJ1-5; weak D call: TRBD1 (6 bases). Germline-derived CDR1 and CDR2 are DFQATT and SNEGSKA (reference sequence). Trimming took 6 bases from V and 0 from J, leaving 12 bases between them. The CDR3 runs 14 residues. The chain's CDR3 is CSALRQVSNQPQHF. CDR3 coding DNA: TGCAGTGCCCTTAGACAGGTTAGCAATCAGCCCCAGCATTTT.

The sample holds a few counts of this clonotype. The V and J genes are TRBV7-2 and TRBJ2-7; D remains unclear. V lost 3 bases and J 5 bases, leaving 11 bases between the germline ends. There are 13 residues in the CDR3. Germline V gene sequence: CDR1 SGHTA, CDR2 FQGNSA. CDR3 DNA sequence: TGTGCCAGCAGCTTCCCTGGCAGCCACGAGCAGTACTTC. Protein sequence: CASSFPGSHEQYF.

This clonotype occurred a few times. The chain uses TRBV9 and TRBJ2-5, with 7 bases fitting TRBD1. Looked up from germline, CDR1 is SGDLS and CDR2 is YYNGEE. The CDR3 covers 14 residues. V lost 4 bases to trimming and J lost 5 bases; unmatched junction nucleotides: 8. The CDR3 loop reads CASSKHRGSETQYF. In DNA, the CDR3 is TGTGCCAGCAGCAAGCACAGGGGATCGGAGACCCAGTACTTC.

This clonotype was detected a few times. For the CDR3, the DNA is TGCAGTGCCATAGCGGGCTCCGGGGTCATAGAGACCCAGTACTTC. It encodes CSAIAGSGVIETQYF. The chain joins TRBV20-1 to TRBJ2-5; TRBD2 matches at 7 bases. The CDR3 has 15 amino acids. Germline CDR1 is DFQATT and CDR2 is SNEGSKA (reference sequence). After removal of 6 bases from V and 4 bases from J, the junction contained 14 bases not matched to a gene.

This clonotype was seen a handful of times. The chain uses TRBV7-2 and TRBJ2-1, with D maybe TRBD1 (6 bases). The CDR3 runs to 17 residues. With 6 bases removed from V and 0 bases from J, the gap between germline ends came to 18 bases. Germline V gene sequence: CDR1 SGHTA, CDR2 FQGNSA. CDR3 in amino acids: CASRPTGTPHSYNEQFF. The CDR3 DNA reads TGTGCCAGCAGGCCTACCGGGACACCTCACTCCTACAATGAGCAGTTCTTC.

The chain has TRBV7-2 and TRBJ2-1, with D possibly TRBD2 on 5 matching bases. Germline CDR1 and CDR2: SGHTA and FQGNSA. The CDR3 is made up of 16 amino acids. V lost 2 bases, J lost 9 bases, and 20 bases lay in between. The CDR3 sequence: CASSLFLGVGHVEQFF. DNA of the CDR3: TGTGCCAGCAGCTTATTCTTGGGAGTCGGGCACGTTGAGCAGTTCTTC. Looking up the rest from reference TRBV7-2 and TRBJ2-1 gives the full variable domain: GAGVSQSPSNKVTEKGKDVELRCDPISGHTALYWYRQSLGQGLEFLIYFQGNSAPDKSGLPSDRFSAERTGGSVSTLTIQRTQQEDSAVYLCASSLFLGVGHVEQFFGPGTRLTVL.